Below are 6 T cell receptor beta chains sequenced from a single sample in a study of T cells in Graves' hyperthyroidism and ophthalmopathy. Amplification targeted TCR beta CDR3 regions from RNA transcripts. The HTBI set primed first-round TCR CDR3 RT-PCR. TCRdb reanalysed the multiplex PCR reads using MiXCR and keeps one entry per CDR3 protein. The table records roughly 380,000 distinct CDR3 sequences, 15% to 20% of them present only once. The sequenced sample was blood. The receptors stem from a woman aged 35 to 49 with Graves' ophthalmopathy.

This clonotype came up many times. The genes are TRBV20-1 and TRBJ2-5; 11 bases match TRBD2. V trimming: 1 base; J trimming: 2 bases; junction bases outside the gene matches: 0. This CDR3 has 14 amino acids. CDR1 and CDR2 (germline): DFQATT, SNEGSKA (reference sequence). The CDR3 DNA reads TGCAGTGCTAGAGGGACTAGCGGGCAAGAGACCCAGTACTTC. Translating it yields CSARGTSGQETQYF.

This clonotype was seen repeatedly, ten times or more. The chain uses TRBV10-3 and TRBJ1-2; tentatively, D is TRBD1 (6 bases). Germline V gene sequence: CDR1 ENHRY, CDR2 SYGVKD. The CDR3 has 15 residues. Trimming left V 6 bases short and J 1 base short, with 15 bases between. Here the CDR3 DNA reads TGTGCCATCAGACTCGAGACAGGAGATAACTATGGCTACACCTTC. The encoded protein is CAIRLETGDNYGYTF.

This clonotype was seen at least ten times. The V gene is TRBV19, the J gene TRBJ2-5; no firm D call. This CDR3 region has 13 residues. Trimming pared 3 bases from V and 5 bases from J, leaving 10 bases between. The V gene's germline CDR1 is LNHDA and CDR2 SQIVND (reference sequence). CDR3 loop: CASSIGYLETQYF. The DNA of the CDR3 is TGTGCCAGTAGTATTGGGTATTTGGAGACCCAGTACTTC.

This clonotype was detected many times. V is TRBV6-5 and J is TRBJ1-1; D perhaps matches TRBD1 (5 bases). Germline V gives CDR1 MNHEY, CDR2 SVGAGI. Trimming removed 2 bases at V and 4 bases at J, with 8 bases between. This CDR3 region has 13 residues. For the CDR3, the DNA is TGTGCCAGCAGTTACGATCAGGGCACTGAAGCTTTCTTT. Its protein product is CASSYDQGTEAFF.

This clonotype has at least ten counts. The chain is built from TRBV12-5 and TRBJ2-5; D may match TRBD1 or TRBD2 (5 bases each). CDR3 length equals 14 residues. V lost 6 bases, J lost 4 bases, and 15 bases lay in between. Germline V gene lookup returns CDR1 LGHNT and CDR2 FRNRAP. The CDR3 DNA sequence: TGTGCTAGTGGCCCTCAACGTGGGACAGAGACCCAGTACTTC. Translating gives CASGPQRGTETQYF.

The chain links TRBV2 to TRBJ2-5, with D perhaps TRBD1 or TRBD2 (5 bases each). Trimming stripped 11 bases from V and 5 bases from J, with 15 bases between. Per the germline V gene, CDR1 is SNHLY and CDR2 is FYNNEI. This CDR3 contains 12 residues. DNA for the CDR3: TGTGCCGGGGGTATGCTGCAGGAGACCCAGTACTTC. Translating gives CAGGMLQETQYF.